A selection of T cell receptor beta chains follows, all from one sample in a study of human T cells and chemical hapten exposure. One entry per CDR3 protein, called by TCRdb with MiXCR from the 5' RACE reads. This sample has about 81,000 distinct CDR3 sequences; approximately 15% occur once, and the top ten carry 6.5% to 7%. The receptors originated from a female donor in good health. Each CDR3 is given with its conserved first and last residue. D genes are given only for firm matches. Size is stated for part of the rows, as once, few or many counts, or as a class when the clone is expanded.

size: few
V: TRBV7-9
J: TRBJ1-1
D: .
CDR3: CASSSRMENTEAFF
DNA: TGTGCCAGCAGCTCCAGGATGGAGAACACTGAAGCTTTCTTT

size: .
V: TRBV2
J: TRBJ1-1
D: .
CDR3: CAGSAGLYTEAFF
DNA: TGTGCCGGAAGTGCGGGGCTGTACACTGAAGCTTTCTTT

size: few
V: TRBV20-1
J: TRBJ2-1
D: TRBD1
CDR3: CSARDRVTGGSYNEQFF
DNA: TGCAGTGCTAGAGATCGCGTTACAGGGGGGTCCTACAATGAGCAGTTCTTC

size: few
V: TRBV7-2
J: TRBJ1-1
D: .
CDR3: CASSLQQATNTEAFF
DNA: TGTGCCAGCAGCTTACAACAGGCAACTAACACTGAAGCTTTCTTT

size: once
V: TRBV7-9
J: TRBJ1-1
D: .
CDR3: CASSLVGMNTEAFF
DNA: TGTGCCAGCAGCTTGGTGGGCATGAACACTGAAGCTTTCTTT

size: many
V: TRBV20-1
J: TRBJ2-7
D: .
CDR3: CSARGGRDYEQYF
DNA: TGCAGTGCTAGAGGGGGGAGAGATTACGAGCAGTACTTC

size: .
V: TRBV2
J: TRBJ2-3
D: .
CDR3: CASSVGSGTDTQYF
DNA: TGTGCCAGCAGCGTAGGCAGCGGCACAGATACGCAGTATTTT

size: many
V: TRBV29-1
J: TRBJ1-1
D: .
CDR3: CSVQGPEAFF
DNA: TGCAGCGTTCAAGGGCCCGAAGCTTTCTTT

size: many
V: TRBV3-1
J: TRBJ2-1
D: .
CDR3: CASSQDRLYNEQFF
DNA: TGTGCCAGCAGCCAAGACCGATTATACAATGAGCAGTTCTTC

size: many
V: TRBV27
J: TRBJ1-2
D: TRBD1
CDR3: CASSRTGQGADGYTF
DNA: TGTGCCAGCAGCCGCACGGGACAGGGGGCCGATGGCTACACCTTC

size: .
V: TRBV11-2
J: TRBJ2-2
D: .
CDR3: CASSLVLTGELFF
DNA: TGTGCCAGCAGCTTAGTACTCACCGGGGAGCTGTTTTTT

size: many
V: TRBV2
J: TRBJ2-6
D: .
CDR3: CASSKTDSGANVLTF
DNA: TGTGCCAGCAGTAAGACAGACTCTGGGGCCAACGTCCTGACTTTC

size: few
V: TRBV11-3
J: TRBJ2-3
D: TRBD1
CDR3: CASSVGTGRTDTQYF
DNA: TGTGCCAGCAGCGTCGGGACAGGACGCACAGATACGCAGTATTTT

size: .
V: TRBV5-4
J: TRBJ1-1
D: .
CDR3: CASSLMTQGNTEAFF
DNA: TGTGCCAGCAGCTTGATGACGCAGGGGAACACTGAAGCTTTCTTT

size: .
V: TRBV20-1
J: TRBJ2-3
D: TRBD1
CDR3: CSARSPGQGSPDTQYF
DNA: TGCAGTGCTAGGTCCCCGGGACAGGGTAGCCCAGATACGCAGTATTTT

size: .
V: TRBV5-1
J: TRBJ2-1
D: TRBD2
CDR3: CASRPSGTSGRPSYNEQFF
DNA: TGCGCCAGCAGACCGTCCGGGACTAGCGGGAGGCCCTCCTACAATGAGCAGTTCTTC

size: few
V: TRBV29-1
J: TRBJ1-1
D: TRBD1
CDR3: CSVARGTGEGAFF
DNA: TGCAGCGTAGCTCGCGGGACAGGGGAAGGAGCTTTCTTT

size: .
V: TRBV27
J: TRBJ2-5
D: .
CDR3: CASSFRPEETQYF
DNA: TGTGCCAGCAGTTTCCGACCCGAGGAGACCCAGTACTTC

size: few
V: TRBV2
J: TRBJ2-6
D: TRBD1
CDR3: CASSTGGAGPGANVLTF
DNA: TGTGCCAGCAGCACAGGGGGCGCCGGTCCTGGGGCCAACGTCCTGACTTTC

size: .
V: TRBV19
J: TRBJ1-5
D: .
CDR3: CASSRDGKYQPQHF
DNA: TGTGCCAGTAGTAGGGACGGGAAATATCAGCCCCAGCATTTT

size: few
V: TRBV5-5
J: TRBJ1-1
D: .
CDR3: CASSSIGGRNTEAFF
DNA: TGTGCCAGCAGCTCAATAGGCGGGAGGAACACTGAAGCTTTCTTT

size: few
V: TRBV27
J: TRBJ1-6
D: .
CDR3: CASSFLNSPLHF
DNA: TGTGCCAGCAGTTTTTTGAATTCACCCCTCCACTTT

size: few
V: TRBV27
J: TRBJ2-5
D: .
CDR3: CASSPRYQETQYF
DNA: TGTGCCAGCAGTCCACGGTACCAAGAGACCCAGTACTTC

size: .
V: TRBV6-2/TRBV6-3
J: TRBJ2-1
D: TRBD2
CDR3: CASSQTSVSYNEQFF
DNA: TGTGCCAGCAGCCAAACTAGCGTCTCCTACAATGAGCAGTTCTTC

size: .
V: TRBV20-1
J: TRBJ2-3
D: TRBD2
CDR3: CSAITSGGAHTQYF
DNA: TGCAGTGCTATTACTAGCGGGGGGGCACATACGCAGTATTTT

size: .
V: TRBV3-1
J: TRBJ1-2
D: .
CDR3: CASSQMAVKGYGYTF
DNA: TGTGCCAGCAGCCAAATGGCAGTCAAAGGGTATGGCTACACCTTC

size: .
V: TRBV7-2
J: TRBJ2-1
D: TRBD2
CDR3: CASSLIPSGGNNEQFF
DNA: TGTGCCAGCAGCTTAATCCCTAGCGGGGGTAACAATGAGCAGTTCTTC

size: .
V: TRBV28
J: TRBJ2-1
D: TRBD1
CDR3: CASKPRQGCYNEQFF
DNA: TGTGCCAGCAAGCCACGACAGGGCTGCTACAATGAGCAGTTCTTC

size: few
V: TRBV20-1
J: TRBJ1-1
D: .
CDR3: CSARSGQAFF
DNA: TGCAGTGCTAGGTCGGGGCAAGCTTTCTTT

size: few
V: TRBV25-1
J: TRBJ1-2
D: .
CDR3: CASGFPGYGYTF
DNA: TGTGCCAGCGGATTCCCAGGGTATGGCTACACCTTC

size: few
V: TRBV18
J: TRBJ1-1
D: .
CDR3: CASSPAGGIEAFF
DNA: TGTGCCAGCTCACCCGCGGGGGGCATCGAAGCTTTCTTT

size: .
V: TRBV12-3/TRBV12-4
J: TRBJ1-2
D: TRBD1
CDR3: CASSLGDRWYGYTF
DNA: TGTGCCAGCAGTTTGGGGGACAGGTGGTATGGCTACACCTTC

size: many
V: TRBV3-1
J: TRBJ2-7
D: .
CDR3: CASSPGTAYEQYF
DNA: TGTGCCAGCAGCCCCGGGACGGCCTACGAGCAGTACTTC

size: .
V: TRBV27
J: TRBJ1-1
D: TRBD1
CDR3: CASSLRQGLLFF
DNA: TGTGCCAGCAGTTTGAGACAGGGCCTCCTATTCTTT

size: few
V: TRBV29-1
J: TRBJ1-2
D: .
CDR3: CSVLTFNGIDNYGYTF
DNA: TGCAGCGTCCTGACATTTAACGGTATAGATAACTATGGCTACACCTTC

size: .
V: TRBV7-8
J: TRBJ2-5
D: TRBD2
CDR3: CASSLESSGSFGETQYF
DNA: TGTGCCAGCAGCTTAGAGTCTAGCGGGAGTTTCGGGGAGACCCAGTACTTC

size: .
V: TRBV3-1
J: TRBJ1-1
D: .
CDR3: CASSHENTEAFF
DNA: TGTGCCAGCAGCCACGAGAACACTGAAGCTTTCTTT

size: .
V: TRBV6-1
J: TRBJ2-1
D: TRBD1
CDR3: CASNAYGTGHYNEQFF
DNA: TGTGCCAGCAACGCATACGGGACAGGACACTACAATGAGCAGTTCTTC

size: .
V: TRBV29-1
J: TRBJ2-1
D: .
CDR3: CSVGRGVLYNEQFF
DNA: TGCAGCGTTGGTAGGGGAGTACTCTACAATGAGCAGTTCTTC

size: few
V: TRBV11-2
J: TRBJ1-4
D: TRBD1
CDR3: CASSPIQGTGEKLFF
DNA: TGTGCCAGCAGCCCAATACAGGGGACGGGGGAAAAACTGTTTTTT

size: .
V: TRBV20-1
J: TRBJ2-5
D: .
CDR3: CSARGGTQETQYF
DNA: TGCAGTGCTAGAGGCGGAACCCAAGAGACCCAGTACTTC

size: .
V: TRBV5-4
J: TRBJ1-6
D: .
CDR3: CASSSGDSPLHF
DNA: TGTGCCAGCAGCTCGGGGGATTCACCCCTCCACTTT

size: .
V: TRBV9
J: TRBJ2-7
D: .
CDR3: CASSATTGGTGVGEQYF
DNA: TGTGCCAGCAGCGCCACAACCGGTGGGACTGGCGTCGGAGAGCAGTACTTC

size: few
V: TRBV6-1
J: TRBJ2-1
D: .
CDR3: CASALYNEQFF
DNA: TGTGCCAGCGCTCTCTACAATGAGCAGTTCTTC

size: .
V: TRBV7-9
J: TRBJ2-1
D: TRBD2
CDR3: CASSLERTSLGDEQFF
DNA: TGTGCCAGCAGCCTCGAAAGGACTAGCTTGGGCGATGAGCAGTTCTTC

size: .
V: TRBV6-6
J: TRBJ2-7
D: .
CDR3: CASSPISGVGASFEQYF
DNA: TGTGCCAGCAGCCCAATTTCGGGGGTAGGGGCCTCCTTCGAGCAGTACTTC

size: few
V: TRBV5-1
J: TRBJ1-1
D: TRBD1
CDR3: CASSTGDSANTEAFF
DNA: TGCGCCAGCAGCACGGGGGACAGCGCGAACACTGAAGCTTTCTTT

size: .
V: TRBV3-1
J: TRBJ1-1
D: .
CDR3: CASSQGGGGAQVF
DNA: TGTGCCAGCAGCCAAGGCGGTGGGGGGGCGCAAGTCTTT

size: few
V: TRBV19
J: TRBJ1-3
D: .
CDR3: CASNREISGNTIYF
DNA: TGTGCCAGTAACCGTGAGATCTCTGGAAACACCATATATTTT

size: few
V: TRBV18
J: TRBJ1-5
D: .
CDR3: CASSPSLDQPQHF
DNA: TGTGCCAGCTCACCATCTCTGGATCAGCCCCAGCATTTT

size: many
V: TRBV27
J: TRBJ2-1
D: .
CDR3: CASRKGGVNNEQFF
DNA: TGTGCCAGCAGAAAGGGGGGGGTTAACAATGAGCAGTTCTTC

size: .
V: TRBV28
J: TRBJ1-2
D: .
CDR3: CASTSGFKDSYTF
DNA: TGTGCCAGCACTTCAGGGTTTAAGGATAGCTACACCTTC

size: .
V: TRBV6-6
J: TRBJ1-1
D: .
CDR3: CASSPGPARIEAFF
DNA: TGTGCCAGCAGTCCCGGGCCAGCTCGAATTGAAGCTTTCTTT

size: .
V: TRBV5-6
J: TRBJ2-1
D: TRBD1
CDR3: CASSLVGGDTYNEQFF
DNA: TGTGCCAGCAGCTTGGTAGGGGGCGACACCTACAATGAGCAGTTCTTC

size: few
V: TRBV5-1
J: TRBJ2-3
D: .
CDR3: CASSLDFDTQYF
DNA: TGCGCCAGCAGCTTGGATTTCGATACGCAGTATTTT

size: few
V: TRBV11-1
J: TRBJ2-3
D: .
CDR3: CASSLADRHTQYF
DNA: TGTGCCAGCAGCTTAGCCGACAGACATACGCAGTATTTT

size: .
V: TRBV6-6
J: TRBJ2-3
D: .
CDR3: CASSYSSGDRVRTDTQYF
DNA: TGTGCCAGCAGTTACTCATCGGGAGACCGAGTTAGGACAGATACGCAGTATTTT

size: .
V: TRBV7-2
J: TRBJ1-1
D: .
CDR3: CASRKGMNTEAFF
DNA: TGTGCCAGTCGCAAAGGGATGAACACTGAAGCTTTCTTT

size: .
V: TRBV20-1
J: TRBJ1-2
D: .
CDR3: CSASDKGLNYGYTF
DNA: TGCAGTGCTAGTGATAAGGGGCTGAACTATGGCTACACCTTC